The clone carrying this TCR beta chain appeared once. Some clones are missing from TCRdb's copy, which holds only in-frame ones; the method was immunoSEQ multiplex PCR. The sample yields under 95,000 clones, 90% to 95% seen once. The data are from a study of siplizumab effects on memory and regulatory T cells. This CDR3 region has 15 residues. Germline V gene lookup returns CDR1 SGDLS and CDR2 YYNGEE. The V and J ends lost 0 bases and 6 bases respectively, with 14 bases between them. The sequenced material came from non-Treg CD4+ T cells sorted from blood. The chain employs TRBV9 and TRBJ2-3, with unresolved D. This TCR came from a human donor in good health. CDR3 amino acids: CASSVGLEILDTQYF. The CDR3 DNA sequence: TGTGCCAGCAGCGTAGGGTTGGAGATTTTGGATACGCAGTATTTT.